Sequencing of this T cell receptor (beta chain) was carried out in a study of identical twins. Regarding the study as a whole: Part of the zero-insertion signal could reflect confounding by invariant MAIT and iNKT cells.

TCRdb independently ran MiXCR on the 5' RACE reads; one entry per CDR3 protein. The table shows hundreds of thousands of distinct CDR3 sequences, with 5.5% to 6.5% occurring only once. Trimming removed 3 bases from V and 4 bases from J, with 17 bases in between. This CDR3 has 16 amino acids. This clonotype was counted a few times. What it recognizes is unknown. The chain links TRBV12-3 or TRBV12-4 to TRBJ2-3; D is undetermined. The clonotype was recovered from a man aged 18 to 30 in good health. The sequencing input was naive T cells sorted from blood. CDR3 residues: CASSFLGRLKADTQYF. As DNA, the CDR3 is TGTGCCAGCAGTTTTTTGGGTCGCCTGAAGGCAGATACGCAGTATTTT.